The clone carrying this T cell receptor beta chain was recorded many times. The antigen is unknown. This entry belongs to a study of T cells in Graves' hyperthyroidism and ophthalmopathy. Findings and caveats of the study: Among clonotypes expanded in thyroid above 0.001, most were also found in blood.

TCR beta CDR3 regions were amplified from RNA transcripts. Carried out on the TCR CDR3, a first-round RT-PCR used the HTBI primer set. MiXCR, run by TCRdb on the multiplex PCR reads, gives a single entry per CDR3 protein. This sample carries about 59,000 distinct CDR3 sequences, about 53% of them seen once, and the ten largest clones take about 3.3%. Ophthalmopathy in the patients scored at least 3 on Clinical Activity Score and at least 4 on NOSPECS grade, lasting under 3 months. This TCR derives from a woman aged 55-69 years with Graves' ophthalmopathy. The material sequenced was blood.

The CDR3 reads CASSPGLPGTGELFF. CDR3 nucleotide sequence: TGTGCCAGCAGCCCTGGACTCCCTGGGACCGGGGAGCTGTTTTTT. The chain is built from TRBV14 and TRBJ2-2; possibly TRBD2 for D (5 bases). The germline V gene encodes CDR1 SGHDN and CDR2 FVKESK. The CDR3 runs 15 residues. The V end lost 4 bases, the J end lost 5 bases, and 14 bases lay between the germline ends.